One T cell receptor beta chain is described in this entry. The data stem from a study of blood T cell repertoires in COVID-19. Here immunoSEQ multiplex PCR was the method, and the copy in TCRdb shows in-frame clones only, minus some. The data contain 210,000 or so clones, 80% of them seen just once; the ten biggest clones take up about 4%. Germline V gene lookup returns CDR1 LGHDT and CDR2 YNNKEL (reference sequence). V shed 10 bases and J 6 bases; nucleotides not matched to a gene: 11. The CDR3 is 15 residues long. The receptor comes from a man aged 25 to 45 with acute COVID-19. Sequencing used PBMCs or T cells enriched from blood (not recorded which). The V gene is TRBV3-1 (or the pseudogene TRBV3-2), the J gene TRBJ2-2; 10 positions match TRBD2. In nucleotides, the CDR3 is TGTGCCACTAAGCGGGCTAGCGGGGGCGCCGGGGAGCTGTTTTTT. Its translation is CATKRASGGAGELFF.